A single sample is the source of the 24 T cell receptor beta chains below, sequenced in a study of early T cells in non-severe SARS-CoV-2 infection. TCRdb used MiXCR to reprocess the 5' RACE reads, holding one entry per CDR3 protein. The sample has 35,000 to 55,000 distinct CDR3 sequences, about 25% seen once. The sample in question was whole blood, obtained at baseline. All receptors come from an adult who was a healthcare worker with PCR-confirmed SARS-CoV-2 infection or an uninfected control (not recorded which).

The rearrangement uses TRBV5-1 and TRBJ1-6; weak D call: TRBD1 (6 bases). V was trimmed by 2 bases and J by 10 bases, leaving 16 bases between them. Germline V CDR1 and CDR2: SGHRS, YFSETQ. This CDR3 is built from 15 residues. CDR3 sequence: CASSLAQGLDSPLHF. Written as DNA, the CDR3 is TGCGCCAGCAGCTTAGCACAGGGTTTGGACTCACCCCTCCACTTT.

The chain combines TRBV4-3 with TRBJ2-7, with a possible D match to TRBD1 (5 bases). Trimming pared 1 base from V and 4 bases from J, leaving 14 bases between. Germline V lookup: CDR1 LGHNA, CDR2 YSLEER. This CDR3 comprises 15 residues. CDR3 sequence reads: CASSQAPDTTYEQYF. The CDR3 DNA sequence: TGCGCCAGCAGCCAAGCACCGGACACCACATACGAGCAGTACTTC.

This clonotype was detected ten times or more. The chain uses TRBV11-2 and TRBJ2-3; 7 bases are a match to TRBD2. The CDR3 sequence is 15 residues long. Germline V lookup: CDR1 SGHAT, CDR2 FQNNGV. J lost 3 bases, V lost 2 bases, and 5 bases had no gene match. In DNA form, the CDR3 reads TGTGCCAGCAGCTTAATGGGACTATCGACAGATACGCAGTATTTT. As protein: CASSLMGLSTDTQYF.

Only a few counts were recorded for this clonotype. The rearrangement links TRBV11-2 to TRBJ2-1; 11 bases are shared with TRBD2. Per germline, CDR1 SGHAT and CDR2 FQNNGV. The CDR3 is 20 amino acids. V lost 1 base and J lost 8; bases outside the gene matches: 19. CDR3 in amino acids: CASSLAPALEAGLAEDEQFF. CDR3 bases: TGTGCCAGCAGCTTAGCCCCCGCCCTGGAAGCGGGACTAGCGGAAGATGAGCAGTTCTTC.

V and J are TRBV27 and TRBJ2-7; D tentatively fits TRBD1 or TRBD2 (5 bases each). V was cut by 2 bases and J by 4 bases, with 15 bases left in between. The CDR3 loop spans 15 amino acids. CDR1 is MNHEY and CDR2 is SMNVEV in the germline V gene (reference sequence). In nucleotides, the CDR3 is TGTGCCAGCAGTTTAATAGGGACGGTTTGGTACGAGCAGTACTTC. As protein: CASSLIGTVWYEQYF.

The CDR3 DNA reads TGTGCCAGCTCAACAAGCGGGCCCTCCTACAATGAGCAGTTCTTC. Its translation: CASSTSGPSYNEQFF. The chain employs TRBV18 and TRBJ2-1; tentatively, D is TRBD2 (6 bases). Germline CDR1 and CDR2: KGHSH and LQKENI. V lost 5 bases and J lost 0, with 11 bases in between. The CDR3 totals 15 residues.

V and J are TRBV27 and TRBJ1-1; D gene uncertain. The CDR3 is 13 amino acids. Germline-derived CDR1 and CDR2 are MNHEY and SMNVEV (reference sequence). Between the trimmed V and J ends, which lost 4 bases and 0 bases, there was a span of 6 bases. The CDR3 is CASSYWVNTEAFF. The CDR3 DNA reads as TGTGCCAGCAGTTATTGGGTGAACACTGAAGCTTTCTTT.

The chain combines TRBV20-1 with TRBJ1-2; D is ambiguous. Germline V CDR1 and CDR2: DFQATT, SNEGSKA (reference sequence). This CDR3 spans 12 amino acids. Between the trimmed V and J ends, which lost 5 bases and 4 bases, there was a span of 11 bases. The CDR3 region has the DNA TGCAGTGCTCCCGACCCCCGCTATGGCTACACCTTC. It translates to CSAPDPRYGYTF.

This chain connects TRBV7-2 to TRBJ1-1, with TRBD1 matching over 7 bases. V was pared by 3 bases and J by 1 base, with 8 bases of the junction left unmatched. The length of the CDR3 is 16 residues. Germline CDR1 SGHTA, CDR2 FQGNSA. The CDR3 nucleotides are TGTGCCAGCAGCTTTACCGCCGACAGGGCGAACACTGAAGCTTTCTTT. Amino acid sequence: CASSFTADRANTEAFF. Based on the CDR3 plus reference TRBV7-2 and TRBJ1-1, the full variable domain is GAGVSQSPSNKVTEKGKDVELRCDPISGHTALYWYRQSLGQGLEFLIYFQGNSAPDKSGLPSDRFSAERTGGSVSTLTIQRTQQEDSAVYLCASSFTADRANTEAFFGQGTRLTVV.

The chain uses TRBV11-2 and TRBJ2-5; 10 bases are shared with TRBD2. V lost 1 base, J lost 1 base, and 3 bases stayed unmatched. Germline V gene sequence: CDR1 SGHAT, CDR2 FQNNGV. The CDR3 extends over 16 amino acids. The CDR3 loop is CASSLGLAGAQETQYF. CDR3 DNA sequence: TGTGCCAGCAGCTTAGGCCTAGCGGGGGCCCAAGAGACCCAGTACTTC. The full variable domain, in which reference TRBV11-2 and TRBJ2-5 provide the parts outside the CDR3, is EAGVAQSPRYKIIEKRQSVAFWCNPISGHATLYWYQQILGQGPKLLIQFQNNGVVDDSQLPKDRFSAERLKGVDSTLKIQPAKLEDSAVYLCASSLGLAGAQETQYFGPGTRLLVL.

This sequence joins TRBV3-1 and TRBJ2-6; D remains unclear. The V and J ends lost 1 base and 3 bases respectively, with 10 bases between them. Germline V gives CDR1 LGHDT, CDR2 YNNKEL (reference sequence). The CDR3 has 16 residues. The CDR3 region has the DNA TGTGCCAGCAGCCAAGGGCCCTCAAGTGGGGCCAACGTCCTGACTTTC. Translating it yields CASSQGPSSGANVLTF.

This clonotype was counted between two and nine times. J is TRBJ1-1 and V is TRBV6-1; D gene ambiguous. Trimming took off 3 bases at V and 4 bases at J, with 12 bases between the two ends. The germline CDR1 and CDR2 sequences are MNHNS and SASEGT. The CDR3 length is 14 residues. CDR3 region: CASSDPQVGTEAFF. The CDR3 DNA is TGTGCCAGCAGTGACCCCCAGGTTGGCACTGAAGCTTTCTTT.

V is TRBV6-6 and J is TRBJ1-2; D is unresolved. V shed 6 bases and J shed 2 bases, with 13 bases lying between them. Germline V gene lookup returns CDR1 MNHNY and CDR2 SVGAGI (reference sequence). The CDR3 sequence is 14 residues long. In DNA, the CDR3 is TGTGCCAGCAGAATTACTCCTGAAAACTATGGCTACACCTTC. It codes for CASRITPENYGYTF.

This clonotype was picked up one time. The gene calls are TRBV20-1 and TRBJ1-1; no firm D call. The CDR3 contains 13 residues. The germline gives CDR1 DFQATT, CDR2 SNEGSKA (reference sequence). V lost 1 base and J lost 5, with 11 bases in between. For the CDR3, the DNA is TGCAGTGCTAGAGGATTGGGAGGGACTGAAGCTTTCTTT. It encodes CSARGLGGTEAFF.

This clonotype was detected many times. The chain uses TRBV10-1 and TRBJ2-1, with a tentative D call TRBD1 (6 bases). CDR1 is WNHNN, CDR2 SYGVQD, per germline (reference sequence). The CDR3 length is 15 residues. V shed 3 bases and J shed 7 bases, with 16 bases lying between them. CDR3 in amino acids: CASSDAGTMGNEQFF. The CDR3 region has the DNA TGCGCCAGCAGTGATGCCGGGACAATGGGAAATGAGCAGTTCTTC.

The CDR3 region is CASSPRETPYEQYF. CDR3 in DNA: TGTGCCAGCAGCCCCCGGGAAACCCCCTACGAGCAGTACTTC. The J gene is TRBJ2-7, the V gene TRBV7-9; the D gene is possibly TRBD2 (5 bases). Germline lookup yields CDR1 SEHNR and CDR2 FQNEAQ (reference sequence). The CDR3 spans 14 residues. Trimming took off 5 bases at V and 2 bases at J, with 13 bases between the two ends.

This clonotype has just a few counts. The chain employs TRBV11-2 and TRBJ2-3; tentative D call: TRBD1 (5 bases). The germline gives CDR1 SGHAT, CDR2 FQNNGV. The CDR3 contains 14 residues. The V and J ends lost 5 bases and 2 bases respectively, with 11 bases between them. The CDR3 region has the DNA TGTGCCAGCAGCCCGACAGTGGTCACAGATACGCAGTATTTT. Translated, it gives CASSPTVVTDTQYF.

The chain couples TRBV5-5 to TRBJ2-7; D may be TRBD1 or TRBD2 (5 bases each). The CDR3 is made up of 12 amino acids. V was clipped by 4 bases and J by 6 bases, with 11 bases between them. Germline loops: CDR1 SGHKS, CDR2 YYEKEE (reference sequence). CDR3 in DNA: TGTGCCAGCAGCGGGACCCGGGGCGAGCAGTACTTC. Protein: CASSGTRGEQYF.

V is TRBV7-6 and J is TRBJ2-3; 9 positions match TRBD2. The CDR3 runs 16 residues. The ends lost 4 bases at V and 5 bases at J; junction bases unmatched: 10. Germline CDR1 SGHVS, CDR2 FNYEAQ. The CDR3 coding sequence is TGTGCCAGCAGCTCCCCGGCGGGGGGGCAGGTAGATACGCAGTATTTT. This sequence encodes CASSSPAGGQVDTQYF.

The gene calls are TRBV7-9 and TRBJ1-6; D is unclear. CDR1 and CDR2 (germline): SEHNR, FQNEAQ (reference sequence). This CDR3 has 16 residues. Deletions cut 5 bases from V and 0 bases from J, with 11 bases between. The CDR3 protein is CASSLPGSSYNSPLHF. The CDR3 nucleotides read TGTGCCAGCAGCCTCCCAGGAAGCTCCTATAATTCACCCCTCCACTTT.

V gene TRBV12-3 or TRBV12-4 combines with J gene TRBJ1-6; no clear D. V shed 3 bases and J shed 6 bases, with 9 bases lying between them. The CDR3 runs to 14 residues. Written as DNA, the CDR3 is TGTGCCAGCAGTTTCGGGGAGGGTAATTCACCCCTCCACTTT. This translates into CASSFGEGNSPLHF.

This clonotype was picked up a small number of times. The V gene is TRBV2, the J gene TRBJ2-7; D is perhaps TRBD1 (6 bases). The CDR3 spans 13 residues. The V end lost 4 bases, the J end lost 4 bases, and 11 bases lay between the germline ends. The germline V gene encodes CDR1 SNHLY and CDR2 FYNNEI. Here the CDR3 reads CASSVYREYEQYF. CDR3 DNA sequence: TGTGCCAGCAGTGTGTACAGGGAGTACGAGCAGTACTTC.

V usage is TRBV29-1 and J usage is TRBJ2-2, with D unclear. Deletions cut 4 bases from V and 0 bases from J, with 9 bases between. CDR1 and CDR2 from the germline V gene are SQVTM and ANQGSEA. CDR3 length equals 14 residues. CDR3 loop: CSVANPANTGELFF. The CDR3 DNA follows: TGCAGCGTTGCCAATCCCGCGAACACCGGGGAGCTGTTTTTT.

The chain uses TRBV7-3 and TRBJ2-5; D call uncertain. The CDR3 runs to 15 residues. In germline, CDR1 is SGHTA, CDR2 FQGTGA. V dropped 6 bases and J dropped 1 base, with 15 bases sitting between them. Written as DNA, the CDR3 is TGTGCCAGCAGACAAAACCCGGACGGCCAAGAGACCCAGTACTTC. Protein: CASRQNPDGQETQYF.